This T cell receptor (beta chain) derives from a study of cytomegalovirus exposure and HLA in healthy donors. Study summary: The study's early data release held about 80 million unique TCRs from HLA-typed donors. General study results and limits: Confirmation in vitro established that three CMV-associated chains were specific for CMV antigens. In a later analysis, at a false discovery rate of 0.05, 15,000 to 20,000 TCR beta sequences were associated with HLA alleles.

With 5 bases clipped from V and 2 bases from J, the junction kept 4 bases outside the gene matches. Germline-derived CDR1 and CDR2 are GTSNPN and SVGIG (reference sequence). The CDR3 is 14 amino acids. Primers: 60 Vbeta forward and 13 Jbeta reverse. Authors' analysis steps: It was a later analysis that counted tens of millions of unique TCR beta chains, of which 8.5 million to 12 million were shared. The repertoire was sequenced with immunoSEQ multiplex PCR; TCRdb's copy has only in-frame clones and lacks some. V and J calls and clone size are given by that table; D and trimming were obtained from the DNA. The sample includes tens of thousands of clones, around nine tenths of them seen just once. Worth noting for this clone: The antigen is not known.

This chain uses TRBV30 with TRBJ1-5; 9 nucleotides line up with TRBD1. What was sequenced was PBMCs. This receptor was obtained from a man younger than 45 in good health and CMV-seropositive. This chain's CDR3 is CAWRGQGGNQPQHF. DNA for the CDR3: TGTGCCTGGCGGGGACAGGGTGGCAATCAGCCCCAGCATTTT.